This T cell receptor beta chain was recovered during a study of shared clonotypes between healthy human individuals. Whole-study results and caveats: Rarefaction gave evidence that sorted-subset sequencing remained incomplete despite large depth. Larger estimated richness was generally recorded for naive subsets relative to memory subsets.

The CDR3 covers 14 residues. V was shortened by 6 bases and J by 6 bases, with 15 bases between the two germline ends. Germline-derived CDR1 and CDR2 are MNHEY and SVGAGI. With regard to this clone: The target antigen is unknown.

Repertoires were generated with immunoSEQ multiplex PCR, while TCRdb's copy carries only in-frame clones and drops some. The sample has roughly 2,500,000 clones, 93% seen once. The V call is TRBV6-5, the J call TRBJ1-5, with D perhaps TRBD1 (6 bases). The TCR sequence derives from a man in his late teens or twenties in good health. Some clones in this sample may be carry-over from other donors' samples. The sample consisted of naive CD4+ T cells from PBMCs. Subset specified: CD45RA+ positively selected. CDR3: CASSLSRGRQPQHF. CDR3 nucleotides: TGTGCCAGCAGCCTCTCCAGGGGCCGTCAGCCCCAGCATTTT.